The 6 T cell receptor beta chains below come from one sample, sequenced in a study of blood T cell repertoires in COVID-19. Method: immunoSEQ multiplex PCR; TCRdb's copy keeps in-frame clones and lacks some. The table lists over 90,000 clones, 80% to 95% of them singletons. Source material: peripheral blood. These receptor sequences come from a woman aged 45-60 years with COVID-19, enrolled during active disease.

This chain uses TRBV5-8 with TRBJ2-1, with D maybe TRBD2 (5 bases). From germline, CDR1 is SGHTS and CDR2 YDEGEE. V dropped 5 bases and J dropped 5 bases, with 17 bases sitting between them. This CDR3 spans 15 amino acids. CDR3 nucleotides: TGTGCCAGCAGTTATGACCCGGGGTTCCACAATGAGCAGTTCTTC. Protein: CASSYDPGFHNEQFF.

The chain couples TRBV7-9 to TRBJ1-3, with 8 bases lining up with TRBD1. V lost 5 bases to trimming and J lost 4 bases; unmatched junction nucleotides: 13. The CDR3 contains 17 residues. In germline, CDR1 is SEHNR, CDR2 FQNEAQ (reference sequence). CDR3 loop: CASSIVGTGRSGNTIYF. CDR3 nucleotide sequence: TGTGCCAGCAGCATTGTAGGGACAGGACGATCGGGAAACACCATATATTTT. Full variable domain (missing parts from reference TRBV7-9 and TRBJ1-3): DTGVSQNPRHKITKRGQNVTFRCDPISEHNRLYWYRQTLGQGPEFLTYFQNEAQLEKSRLLSDRFSAERPKGSFSTLEIQRTEQGDSAMYLCASSIVGTGRSGNTIYFGEGSWLTVV.

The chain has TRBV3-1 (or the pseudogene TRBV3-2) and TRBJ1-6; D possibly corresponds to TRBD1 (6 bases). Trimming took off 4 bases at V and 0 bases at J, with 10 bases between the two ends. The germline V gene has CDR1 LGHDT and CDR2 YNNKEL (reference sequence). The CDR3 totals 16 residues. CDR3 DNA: TGTGCCAGCAGCCGACAGGCCAGCTCCTATAATTCACCCCTCCACTTT. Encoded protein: CASSRQASSYNSPLHF.

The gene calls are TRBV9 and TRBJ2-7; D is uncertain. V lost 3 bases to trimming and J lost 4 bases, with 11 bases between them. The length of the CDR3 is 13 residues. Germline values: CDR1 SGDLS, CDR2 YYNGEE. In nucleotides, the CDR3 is TGTGCCAGCAGCGGTCCATTCGCGTACGAGCAGTACTTC. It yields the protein CASSGPFAYEQYF.

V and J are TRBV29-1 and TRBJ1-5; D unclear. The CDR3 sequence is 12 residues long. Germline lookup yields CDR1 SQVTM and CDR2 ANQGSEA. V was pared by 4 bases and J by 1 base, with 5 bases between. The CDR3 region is CSVGHSNQPQHF. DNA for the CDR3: TGCAGCGTTGGACACAGCAATCAGCCCCAGCATTTT.

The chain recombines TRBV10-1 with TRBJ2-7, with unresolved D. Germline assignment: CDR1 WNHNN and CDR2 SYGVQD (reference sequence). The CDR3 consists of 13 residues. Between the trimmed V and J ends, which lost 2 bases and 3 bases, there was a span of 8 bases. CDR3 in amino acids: CASSEGVNYEQYV. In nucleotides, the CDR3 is TGCGCCAGCAGTGAGGGAGTTAACTACGAGCAGTACGTC.